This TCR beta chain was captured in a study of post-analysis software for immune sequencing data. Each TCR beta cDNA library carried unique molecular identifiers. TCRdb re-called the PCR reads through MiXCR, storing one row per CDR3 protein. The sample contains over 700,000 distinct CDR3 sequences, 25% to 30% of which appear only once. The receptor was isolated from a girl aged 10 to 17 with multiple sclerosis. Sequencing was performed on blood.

This CDR3 is CATSERLGHLSEQYF. The CDR3 region has the DNA TGTGCCACCAGCGAAAGACTAGGTCACTTGTCCGAGCAGTACTTC. The V and J genes are TRBV15 and TRBJ2-7; D possibly corresponds to TRBD2 (6 bases). This CDR3 contains 15 residues. Germline values: CDR1 LNHNV, CDR2 YYDKDF (reference sequence). V shed 5 bases and J shed 6 bases, with 20 bases lying between them. Drawing the rest from reference TRBV15 and TRBJ2-7, the complete variable domain is DAMVIQNPRYQVTQFGKPVTLSCSQTLNHNVMYWYQQKSSQAPKLLFHYYDKDFNNEADTPDNFQSRRPNTSFCFLDIRSPGLGDTAMYLCATSERLGHLSEQYFGPGTRLTVT.